This T cell receptor (beta chain) was found in a study of blood T cell repertoires in COVID-19. Study-level information: The origin of the acute and convalescent COVID-19 samples was the United States, Italy and Spain. T cells, B-cell-depleted T cells, or PBMCs provided the cDNA or gDNA that served as material.

This CDR3 is 13 amino acids long. In germline, CDR1 is ENHRY, CDR2 SYGVKD. Trimming took off 10 bases at V and 3 bases at J, with 13 bases between the two ends. Original processing methods: Reference gene primer amplification in the assay estimated nucleated cell counts. TCRdb keeps only in-frame clones here, not all; method: immunoSEQ multiplex PCR. V, J and clone size are taken as reported in that table, and D and trimming were inferred from the DNA itself. This sample has 57,000 or so clones; 76% occur once, and the top ten carry roughly a fifth. The sample comprised peripheral blood. The clonotype comes from a man aged 50 to 60 with active or convalescent COVID-19. This chain joins TRBV10-3 and TRBJ1-5; perhaps TRBD1 as D (5 bases). The DNA of the CDR3 is TGTGCCACCACCCCGGACATCAATCAGCCCCAGCATTTT. Translation gives CATTPDINQPQHF.